Reported below is one T cell receptor beta chain. It was about 100,000 TCR templates that were assayed per sample. Repertoires were generated with immunoSEQ multiplex PCR, while TCRdb's copy carries only in-frame clones and drops some. The table records fewer than 70,000 clones, roughly 88% of them present only once. This CDR3 is 14 amino acids long. The V end lost 2 bases, the J end lost 1 base, and 9 bases lay between the germline ends. The germline V gene has CDR1 SGHNT and CDR2 YYREEE (reference sequence). This sample is drawn from a study of siplizumab effects on memory and regulatory T cells. The rearrangement uses TRBV5-4 and TRBJ2-5; D ambiguous. This clonotype was obtained from a human donor in good health. Sequences were obtained from Tregs sorted from blood. The chain's CDR3 is CASSLLGSQETQYF. CDR3 bases: TGTGCCAGCAGCTTACTTGGAAGCCAAGAGACCCAGTACTTC.